A single TCR beta chain is shown here with its context. The protocol was immunoSEQ multiplex PCR, while the TCRdb copy is restricted to in-frame clones and leaves out a portion. The sample includes roughly 170,000 clones, 88% seen only once; the top ten take about 5.3%. The V gene end was trimmed by 2 bases and the J gene end by 8 bases; junction bases not matched to a gene: 10. There are 14 residues in the CDR3. Germline V gene data show CDR1 as SGHDT and CDR2 as YYEEEE. The sample originates from a study of control samples from healthy donors and cancer patients. The V call is TRBV5-6, the J call TRBJ2-7; 7 positions agree with TRBD1. The sequence was obtained from a woman aged 25 to 39 in good health. The sequenced sample consisted of blood. Here the CDR3 reads CASSFGRGIWQQYF. The CDR3 DNA reads TGTGCCAGCAGCTTTGGCAGGGGGATCTGGCAGCAGTACTTC.